Each of the 11 T cell receptor beta chains below was sequenced from the same sample in a study of tissue T cells after allogeneic stem cell transplantation. Profiled with immunoSEQ multiplex PCR; TCRdb holds only in-frame clones, not every one. The sample gives roughly 51,000 clones, approximately 70% of which show up once; approximately 0.55% is in the top ten. What was sequenced was sorted cells pooled from one or two spleens. All receptors come from a pool of C57BL/6 mice in good health.

Of note for this clone: These gene names are mouse names. The read gets to within 1 residue of the CDR3 end, and the germline J gene fills in the rest. This rearrangement joins TRBV16 to TRBJ1-4; D is unclear. The germline V gene encodes CDR1 SGHSA and CDR2 FRNQAP. The CDR3 consists of 13 residues. Trimming stripped 1 base from V and 7 bases from J, with 7 bases between. The sequenced CDR3 bases are TGTGCAAGCAGCTTAGGGGAGGGCGAAAGATTATTT. This codes for CASSLGEGERLF. The CDR3, in full, reads CASSLGEGERLFF.

With respect to this clone: Genes here carry mouse names. The CDR3 DNA, read in part, is TGTGGTGCAAGACTGGGGGGGCTTGAACAGTAC. Protein product: CGARLGGLEQY. The whole CDR3 reads CGARLGGLEQYF. The chain employs TRBV20 and TRBJ2-7; TRBD2 matches at 12 bases. The read halts 1 residue ahead of the CDR3 end, with the missing end drawn from the germline J gene. Trimming cost V 6 bases and J 6 bases; bases outside gene matches: 3. This CDR3 is 12 amino acids long. Germline assignment: CDR1 GFQATS and CDR2 STVNSAI.

The sample holds a few counts of this clone. Genes and germline come from the mouse. The read finishes 1 residue shy of the CDR3 end, and the germline J gene is used to complete it. The chain couples TRBV29 to TRBJ1-3; no clear D gene. Trimming removed 2 bases from V and 0 bases from J, with 5 bases in between. CDR3 length equals 14 residues. Germline-derived CDR1 and CDR2 are MSHET and SYDVDS. The CDR3 bases that were read are TGTGCTAGCAGTTTAGGGGATTCTGGAAATACGCTCTAT. Encoded protein: CASSLGDSGNTLY. The whole CDR3 protein is CASSLGDSGNTLYF. The variable domain in full, with the rest retrieved from reference TRBV29 and TRBJ1-3, is DMKVTQMPRYLIKRMGENVLLECGQDMSHETMYWYRQDPGLGLQLIYISYDVDSNSEGDIPKGYRVSRKKREHFSLILDSAKTNQTSVYFCASSLGDSGNTLYFGEGSRLIVV.

In regard to this clone: Mouse gene names and germline throughout. The read is 1 residue too short to cover the CDR3 end, so that end is filled in from the germline J gene. V is TRBV19 and J is TRBJ2-7; 11 bases fit TRBD2. V dropped 4 bases and J dropped 7; count of bases not matched to a gene: 1. The germline gives CDR1 FNHDT, CDR2 SITEND (reference sequence). The length of the CDR3 is 12 residues. The sequenced part of the CDR3 DNA is TGTGCCAGCAGTGACTGGGGGGGAGAACAGTAC. It yields the protein CASSDWGGEQY. The entire CDR3 reads CASSDWGGEQYF.

This clone has a single count. Mouse germline and gene names are used. The read ends 1 residue shy of where the CDR3 ends; the end is completed using the germline J gene. This chain connects TRBV19 to TRBJ2-7; TRBD1 agrees at 8 bases. The germline V gene encodes CDR1 FNHDT and CDR2 SITEND (reference sequence). V shed 3 bases and J 6 bases; nucleotides not matched to a gene: 8. There are 14 residues in the CDR3. The CDR3 sequence: CASSTETGGGEQYF. The sequenced CDR3 bases are TGTGCCAGCAGTACGGAAACAGGGGGAGGTGAACAGTAC.

In the case of this clone: These gene names are mouse names. The read comes to an end 1 residue before the CDR3 does, leaving the germline J gene to fill in the end. The chain uses TRBV16 and TRBJ1-1; 12 nucleotides line up with TRBD1. Germline V gives CDR1 SGHSA, CDR2 FRNQAP. This CDR3 is 15 amino acids long. With V trimmed by 5 bases and J by 6 bases, 7 bases remained unmatched. Incomplete CDR3 DNA: TGTGCAAGCAGCACATCCGGGACAGGGGGCGCAGAAGTCTTC. This codes for CASSTSGTGGAEVF. The entire CDR3 sequence reads CASSTSGTGGAEVFF.

For this clone: Gene names refer to mouse genes. The read is 1 residue too short to cover the CDR3 end, so that end is filled in from the germline J gene. The V gene is TRBV29, the J gene TRBJ2-1; no clear D gene. Between the trimmed V and J ends, which lost 3 bases and 4 bases, there was a span of 7 bases. Germline-derived CDR1 and CDR2 are MSHET and SYDVDS. CDR3 length: 13 amino acids. CDR3 sequence: CASSFSSYAEQFF. The part of the CDR3 DNA that was read is TGTGCTAGCAGTTTCAGCAGTTATGCTGAGCAGTTC.

A few counts support this clone. The germline and genes are mouse ones. From the germline J gene comes the end of the CDR3, since the read stops 1 residue before it. V gene TRBV31 combines with J gene TRBJ2-7; D call uncertain. The germline V gene has CDR1 GKSSPN and CDR2 SITVG. The V and J ends lost 0 bases and 6 bases respectively, with 9 bases between them. The CDR3 has 12 residues. CDR3 loop: CAWSLEGIEQYF. The sequenced part of the CDR3 DNA is TGTGCCTGGAGTCTAGAAGGGATTGAACAGTAC.

This clone turned up a few times. Mouse gene names and germline throughout. The read finishes 1 residue shy of the CDR3 end, and the germline J gene is used to complete it. The chain links TRBV13-1 to TRBJ2-7; 9 nucleotides agree with TRBD1. Germline assignment: CDR1 NSHNY and CDR2 SYGAGN. Trimming cost V 1 base and J 6 bases; bases outside gene matches: 5. This CDR3 comprises 14 residues. CDR3 DNA (partial): TGTGCCAGCAGTGATTACAGGGGGCGCGGTGAACAGTAC. Translating it yields CASSDYRGRGEQY. The full CDR3 protein reads CASSDYRGRGEQYF.

To note about this clone: The listed genes are named as in mouse. The read halts 1 residue ahead of the CDR3 end, with the missing end drawn from the germline J gene. The chain is built from TRBV16 and TRBJ1-1, with 9 nucleotides matching TRBD1. Trimming cost V 5 bases and J 3 bases; bases outside gene matches: 4. The CDR3 consists of 14 residues. Germline assignment: CDR1 SGHSA and CDR2 FRNQAP. CDR3 sequence: CASSPGTGYTEVFF. CDR3 DNA (partial): TGTGCAAGCAGCCCCGGGACAGGGTACACAGAAGTCTTC.

A word on this clone: Gene labels here are mouse ones. Read coverage stops 1 residue before the CDR3 terminus; the germline J gene supplies the remainder. V is TRBV2 and J is TRBJ2-3, with 8 bases matching TRBD2. There are 15 residues in the CDR3. V trimming: 0 bases; J trimming: 3 bases; junction bases outside the gene matches: 2. CDR1 LGHNA and CDR2 YSYQKL come from the germline V gene. The sequenced CDR3 bases are TGTGCCAGCAGCCAAGATGGGGGGGGCGCAGAAACGCTGTAT. Protein: CASSQDGGGAETLY. Given in full, the CDR3 is CASSQDGGGAETLYF.